The present TCR beta chain was sequenced within a study of shared clonotypes between healthy human individuals. Authors' analysis steps: Junction-only sequences produced by ImmunoSEQ had no quality scores, so filtering differed. Clones were sequenced by immunoSEQ multiplex PCR, and TCRdb holds only the in-frame ones, with some missing. The DNA gave D and trimming, while V, J and clone size come from that table. The sample carries roughly 450,000 clones, about four fifths recorded once. Germline CDR1 GTSNPN, CDR2 SVGIG (reference sequence). Trimming left V 3 bases short and J 0 bases short, with 6 bases between. CDR3 length equals 12 residues. Around 90 million PBMCs served as the genomic DNA source for unsorted samples.

The specimen was PBMCs. The J gene is TRBJ2-7, the V gene TRBV30; D is uncertain. This TCR derives from a woman in her 40s in good health. Some clones in this sample may be carry-over from other donors' samples. CDR3: CAWRQSSYEQYF. Here the CDR3 DNA reads TGTGCCTGGAGACAGAGCTCCTACGAGCAGTACTTC.